These 24 T cell receptor beta chains were sequenced from one sample in a study of T cells in Graves' hyperthyroidism and ophthalmopathy. Using RNA transcripts as the source, TCR beta CDR3 regions were amplified. First-round RT-PCR of the TCR CDR3 relied on the HTBI primer set. In TCRdb, the multiplex PCR reads were re-called with MiXCR into one record per CDR3 protein. The repertoire holds about 420,000 distinct CDR3 sequences, with roughly an eighth as singletons. Specimen: blood. These receptors came from a woman in her late teens or twenties with Graves' hyperthyroidism.

This clonotype was counted only a few times. The V call is TRBV7-3, the J call TRBJ2-4; 7 nucleotides align to TRBD2. V lost 4 bases and J lost 10; bases outside the gene matches: 7. This CDR3 contains 13 residues. From germline, CDR1 is SGHTA and CDR2 FQGTGA. The CDR3 nucleotides read TGTGCCAGCAGCTCCGGGCTGGGGGGGATTCAGTACTTC. The encoded protein is CASSSGLGGIQYF.

This clonotype was observed a handful of times. This sequence may be a read error, since a much larger clone differs from it by one base. The rearrangement joins TRBV28 to TRBJ1-5, with a possible D match to TRBD1 (6 bases). V shed 2 bases and J shed 6 bases, with 14 bases lying between them. Germline assignment: CDR1 MDHEN and CDR2 SYDVKM. The CDR3 is 15 residues long. The CDR3 DNA reads as TGTGCCAGCAGTTTACTATCAGGGGTTGCTCAGCCCCAGCATTTT. Its protein product is CASSLLSGVAQPQHF.

The chain couples TRBV10-3 to TRBJ2-7; D possibly matches TRBD1 or TRBD2 (5 bases each). CDR3 length: 13 residues. Germline CDR1 reads ENHRY; CDR2 reads SYGVKD. V was cut by 6 bases and J by 1 base, with 10 bases left in between. The CDR3 DNA is TGTGCCATCAGGAGGGACCCGTCCTACGAGCAGTACTTC. Its protein is CAIRRDPSYEQYF.

This clonotype was found many times. The CDR3 protein is CASSSDFDEQFF. CDR3 DNA sequence: TGTGCCAGCAGTTCAGACTTCGATGAGCAGTTCTTC. The chain employs TRBV27 and TRBJ2-1; no definite D call. The V gene lost 4 bases and the J gene lost 8 bases, with 9 bases spanning the gap. The CDR3 sequence is 12 residues long. The V gene's germline CDR1 is MNHEY and CDR2 SMNVEV (reference sequence).

This clonotype has a handful of counts. The chain links TRBV7-2 to TRBJ2-2; 7 nucleotides agree with TRBD2. The CDR3 is 16 amino acids. V dropped 0 bases and J dropped 1; count of bases not matched to a gene: 2. Germline V CDR1 and CDR2: SGHTA, FQGNSA. The CDR3 coding sequence is TGTGCCAGCAGCTTAGCCGCTAGCGGGAACACCGGGGAGCTGTTTTTT. Translation: CASSLAASGNTGELFF.

This clonotype was counted between two and nine times. The V call is TRBV19, the J call TRBJ1-1; no firm D call. CDR1 is LNHDA, CDR2 SQIVND, per germline (reference sequence). Trimming removed 6 bases from V and 1 base from J, with 12 bases in between. The CDR3 has 14 residues. The CDR3 protein is CASSISAANTEAFF. Here the CDR3 DNA reads TGTGCCAGTAGCATCTCCGCCGCGAACACTGAAGCTTTCTTT.

Regarding this clonotype: A single base separates this from a much larger clone, so it may be a read error. The rearrangement joins TRBV5-6 to TRBJ1-4; no reliable D call. The CDR3 contains 12 residues. V shed 3 bases and J shed 4 bases, with 4 bases lying between them. The germline CDR1 and CDR2 sequences are SGHDT and YYEEEE. CDR3 in amino acids: CASSSFNEKLFF. The CDR3 DNA sequence: TGTGCCAGCAGCTCGTTTAATGAAAAACTGTTTTTT.

This clonotype was detected ten times or more. CDR3 DNA sequence: TGTGCCAGCAGTGCCCCAAGGGGGACAGTACACCAAGAGACCCAGTACTTC. This gives the protein CASSAPRGTVHQETQYF. J is TRBJ2-5 and V is TRBV25-1; 7 nucleotides line up with TRBD1. CDR1 MGHDK and CDR2 SYGVNS come from the germline V gene. The CDR3 sequence is 17 residues long. V lost 4 bases to trimming and J lost 0 bases; unmatched junction nucleotides: 11.

This clonotype occurred many times. The chain employs TRBV29-1 and TRBJ2-5; 7 positions agree with TRBD1. There are 13 residues in the CDR3. Trimming removed 3 bases from V and 4 bases from J; junction bases left unmatched: 5. CDR1 is SQVTM and CDR2 is ANQGSEA in the germline V gene. The CDR3 sequence: CSVELQGVETQYF. CDR3 in DNA: TGCAGCGTTGAGCTTCAGGGGGTAGAGACCCAGTACTTC.

This clonotype was seen more than once but under ten times. The chain is built from TRBV4-1 and TRBJ1-2; D is uncertain. CDR1 is MGHRA, CDR2 YSYEKL, per germline. V lost 4 bases and J 7 bases, leaving 19 bases between the germline ends. The length of the CDR3 is 15 residues. The CDR3 DNA follows: TGCGCCAGCAGCCCTACCGCTAGGGCTTTCGGTGGCTACACCTTC. It codes for CASSPTARAFGGYTF.

The chain couples TRBV5-6 to TRBJ2-5; 10 bases map to TRBD1. V was clipped by 0 bases and J by 8 bases; unmatched bases: 10. The CDR3 sequence is 16 residues long. Germline CDR1 reads SGHDT; CDR2 reads YYEEEE. The CDR3 loop is CASSLGQGAIGDTQYF. The CDR3 DNA sequence: TGTGCCAGCAGCTTGGGACAGGGGGCGATAGGAGATACCCAGTACTTC.

The genes are TRBV7-9 and TRBJ2-1; 9 nucleotides line up with TRBD2. From germline, CDR1 is SEHNR and CDR2 FQNEAQ (reference sequence). The CDR3 is made up of 17 amino acids. The ends lost 3 bases at V and 3 bases at J; junction bases unmatched: 9. CDR3 in DNA: TGTGCCAGCAGCTTGCCCAGAAGACTAGCGGTCTACAATGAGCAGTTCTTC. Its protein is CASSLPRRLAVYNEQFF.

This clonotype has ten or more counts. The chain joins TRBV6-2 or TRBV6-3 to TRBJ2-1; 9 bases map to TRBD1. V was clipped by 2 bases and J by 7 bases; unmatched bases: 6. Looked up from germline, CDR1 is MNHEY and CDR2 is SVGEGT. The CDR3 has 15 amino acids. The CDR3 DNA reads as TGTGCCAGCAGTTACCCATTGACAGGGGGAAATGAGCAGTTCTTC. This gives the protein CASSYPLTGGNEQFF.

This clonotype showed up just once. One junction end disagrees with the germline gene, perhaps due to a read error. This rearrangement joins TRBV7-9 to TRBJ2-5; 12 nucleotides line up with TRBD1. CDR3 length: 16 amino acids. Germline CDR1 reads SEHNR; CDR2 reads FQNEAQ (reference sequence). The CDR3 DNA follows: TGCGCCAGCAGCCTCGGGACAGGGGGCAATGAAGAGACCCAGTACTTC. This translates into CASSLGTGGNEETQYF.

The rearrangement uses TRBV10-3 and TRBJ2-2; TRBD2 might be the D (6 bases). V lost 3 bases and J 8 bases, leaving 13 bases between the germline ends. There are 14 residues in the CDR3. Germline values: CDR1 ENHRY, CDR2 SYGVKD. CDR3 in DNA: TGTGCCATCAGTGAAACGGGAGTTGTGGGGGAGCTGTTTTTT. Translation gives CAISETGVVGELFF.

CDR3 protein: CASSQVGQGASSYNSPLHF. CDR3 in DNA: TGTGCCAGCTCGCAAGTTGGACAGGGGGCCAGCTCCTATAATTCACCCCTCCACTTT. The chain uses TRBV18 and TRBJ1-6, with TRBD1 matching 11 bases. This CDR3 is 19 amino acids long. V lost 6 bases to trimming and J lost 0 bases; unmatched junction nucleotides: 10. Germline loops: CDR1 KGHSH, CDR2 LQKENI.

The genes are TRBV20-1 and TRBJ2-3, with TRBD2 matching 15 bases. There are 19 residues in the CDR3. The junction had 10 bases not matched to a gene; V was cut back by 2 bases and J by 1 base. The V gene's germline CDR1 is DFQATT and CDR2 SNEGSKA (reference sequence). The CDR3 protein is CSARPLGLAGGGGTDTQYF. CDR3 bases: TGCAGTGCTAGACCCCTCGGACTAGCGGGGGGGGGGGGCACAGATACGCAGTATTTT.

The V gene is TRBV18, the J gene TRBJ2-3; 14 bases align to TRBD2. V lost 3 bases, J lost 1 base, and 6 bases stayed unmatched. This CDR3 has 18 residues. In germline, CDR1 is KGHSH, CDR2 LQKENI. CDR3 in DNA: TGTGCCAGCTCACCCGGACTAGCGGGAGGATTACGCACAGATACGCAGTATTTT. Translating it yields CASSPGLAGGLRTDTQYF.

In its sample, this clonotype was seen many times. This chain links TRBV20-1 with TRBJ1-1; D might be TRBD1 (5 bases). Trimming removed 6 bases from V and 1 base from J, with 12 bases in between. In germline, CDR1 is DFQATT, CDR2 SNEGSKA (reference sequence). The CDR3 runs to 13 residues. CDR3 loop: CSAISGGNTEAFF. CDR3 in DNA: TGCAGTGCGATATCCGGGGGGAACACTGAAGCTTTCTTT.

This clonotype showed up just a few times. The chain carries TRBV28 and TRBJ1-2; D unclear. Looked up from germline, CDR1 is MDHEN and CDR2 is SYDVKM. The CDR3 covers 14 residues. V gave up 10 bases and J gave up 3 bases, with 18 bases separating them. In DNA form, the CDR3 reads TGTGCCACCCACCTTGCGGGAGAATACTATGGCTACACCTTC. This sequence encodes CATHLAGEYYGYTF.

The chain has TRBV11-2 and TRBJ2-1; D not resolved. This CDR3 has 16 residues. Per germline, CDR1 SGHAT and CDR2 FQNNGV. Trimming left V 5 bases short and J 0 bases short, with 14 bases between. The CDR3 region has the DNA TGTGCCAGCAGCCTTCGCCCGGGCAACTCCTACAATGAGCAGTTCTTC. Translation gives CASSLRPGNSYNEQFF.

CDR3: CASSEQGKYEQYF. In DNA form, the CDR3 reads TGTGCCAGCAGCGAACAGGGGAAGTACGAGCAGTACTTC. The rearrangement joins TRBV7-2 to TRBJ2-7; 7 positions agree with TRBD1. V gave up 5 bases and J gave up 4 bases; unmatched junction bases: 5. This CDR3 region has 13 residues. Per the germline V gene, CDR1 is SGHTA and CDR2 is FQGNSA.

The table lists this clonotype with many counts. The DNA of the CDR3 is TGTGCCACTACGATCCACCAGGACAAGGATTACTCCTACGAGCAGTACTTC. Its translation: CATTIHQDKDYSYEQYF. J is TRBJ2-7 and V is TRBV28; TRBD1 might be the D (5 bases). V was shortened by 10 bases and J by 0 bases, with 25 bases between the two germline ends. Germline loops: CDR1 MDHEN, CDR2 SYDVKM. The CDR3 contains 17 residues.

The CDR3, as DNA: TGCAGTGCTAGAGACAGGGCGGTAGCTTTCTTT. The encoded protein is CSARDRAVAFF. V gene TRBV20-1 combines with J gene TRBJ1-1; possible D gene TRBD1, 5 bases. V dropped 0 bases and J dropped 10 bases, with 9 bases sitting between them. The CDR3 sequence is 11 residues long. CDR1 and CDR2 (germline): DFQATT, SNEGSKA (reference sequence).